These 7 T cell receptor beta chains share one sample of origin, sequenced in a study of cytomegalovirus exposure and HLA in healthy donors. Primers: 60 Vbeta forward and 13 Jbeta reverse. Using immunoSEQ multiplex PCR, the repertoire was profiled, and TCRdb retains in-frame clones only, with some absent. This sample contains roughly 58,000 clones. Material: PBMCs. These receptors came from a woman aged 50 to 65 in good health and CMV-seropositive.

V gene TRBV28 combines with J gene TRBJ1-2, with 8 bases matching TRBD1. This CDR3 is built from 13 residues. Trimming took 8 bases from V and 4 from J; bases not matched to a gene: 6. Germline CDR1 is MDHEN and CDR2 is SYDVKM. CDR3 amino acids: CASRQGASYGYTF. CDR3 DNA sequence: TGTGCCAGCCGCCAGGGGGCTAGCTATGGCTACACCTTC.

The CDR3 DNA reads TGTGCCAGCAGTGATGGCGGAAAACTGTTTTTT. Its translation: CASSDGGKLFF. J is TRBJ1-4 and V is TRBV6-5, with unresolved D. The CDR3 consists of 11 residues. The V gene lost 5 bases and the J gene lost 10 bases, with 8 bases spanning the gap. CDR1 is MNHEY, CDR2 SVGAGI, per germline.

The chain uses TRBV4-1 and TRBJ1-2, with D possibly TRBD1 on 5 matching bases. CDR3 length: 14 residues. The V gene's germline CDR1 is MGHRA and CDR2 YSYEKL. With 0 bases removed from V and 4 bases from J, the gap between germline ends came to 9 bases. CDR3 amino acids: CASSQEMGLYGYTF. For the CDR3, the DNA is TGCGCCAGCAGCCAAGAAATGGGGCTCTATGGCTACACCTTC.

The chain recombines TRBV18 with TRBJ1-1; 7 positions agree with TRBD1. The CDR3 spans 14 residues. Germline V gene data show CDR1 as KGHSH and CDR2 as LQKENI. J lost 6 bases, V lost 6 bases, and 10 bases had no gene match. The CDR3 region has the DNA TGTGCCAGCTCGTCGGGACAGTCGTGGGCTGAAGCTTTCTTT. Residues: CASSSGQSWAEAFF.

In DNA form, the CDR3 reads TGTGCCAGCAGTATCGGGACAGCAAGTGAAAAACTGTTTTTT. Translating it yields CASSIGTASEKLFF. The chain couples TRBV7-9 to TRBJ1-4, with TRBD1 matching over 7 bases. V lost 6 bases and J lost 7; bases outside the gene matches: 8. The CDR3 runs to 14 residues. From germline, CDR1 is SEHNR and CDR2 FQNEAQ (reference sequence).

The chain uses TRBV29-1 and TRBJ2-1; D unclear. There are 12 residues in the CDR3. Germline V lookup: CDR1 SQVTM, CDR2 ANQGSEA. V was cut by 4 bases and J by 4 bases, with 8 bases left in between. This CDR3 is CSVGPTYNEQFF. CDR3 in DNA: TGCAGCGTTGGCCCGACTTACAATGAGCAGTTCTTC.

The genes are TRBV30 and TRBJ2-7; D remains unclear. Trimming removed 0 bases from V and 4 bases from J, with 7 bases in between. The germline V gene encodes CDR1 GTSNPN and CDR2 SVGIG (reference sequence). The CDR3 consists of 12 residues. CDR3 sequence reads: CAWSVVGYEQYF. The CDR3, as DNA: TGTGCCTGGAGTGTAGTCGGGTACGAGCAGTACTTC.